This is a list of T cell receptor beta chains from one sample in a study of cytomegalovirus exposure and HLA in healthy donors. Repertoires were generated with immunoSEQ multiplex PCR, while TCRdb's copy carries only in-frame clones and drops some. The sample includes about 220,000 clones, approximately 83% of them seen just once. Sequenced: PBMCs. The receptor set was obtained from a boy aged 2 to 10 in good health and CMV-seronegative. Both conserved end residues are part of each CDR3. Each record gives: V gene, J gene, D gene, clone size, CDR3 protein, CDR3 DNA. A D gene is named only where the DNA matches it firmly. Clone size is given for some rows only: seen once, a few or many times, or a class if the clone is expanded.

v_call: TRBV2; j_call: TRBJ2-2; d_call: TRBD2; clone_size: few; cdr3_aa: CASSGSAGGIELFF; cdr3_nt: TGTGCCAGCAGTGGGTCAGCGGGGGGGATCGAGCTGTTTTTT
v_call: TRBV7-2; j_call: TRBJ2-1; d_call: TRBD2; clone_size: -; cdr3_aa: CASSLGERGYNEQFF; cdr3_nt: TGTGCCAGCAGCTTAGGAGAGCGGGGTTACAATGAGCAGTTCTTC
v_call: TRBV15; j_call: TRBJ1-2; d_call: TRBD1; clone_size: -; cdr3_aa: CATSRDLTGVRNYGYTF; cdr3_nt: TGTGCCACCAGCAGAGATCTGACAGGGGTCCGTAACTATGGCTACACCTTC
v_call: TRBV19; j_call: TRBJ1-2; d_call: TRBD1; clone_size: -; cdr3_aa: CASSPKTGPYGYTF; cdr3_nt: TGTGCCAGTAGTCCAAAGACAGGGCCCTATGGCTACACCTTC
v_call: TRBV6-5; j_call: TRBJ1-5; d_call: TRBD1; clone_size: few; cdr3_aa: CASSPGGLSNQPQHF; cdr3_nt: TGTGCCAGCAGTCCAGGGGGCCTTAGCAATCAGCCCCAGCATTTT
v_call: TRBV27; j_call: TRBJ1-1; d_call: TRBD1; clone_size: once; cdr3_aa: CASRRDRGPNTEAFF; cdr3_nt: TGTGCCAGCAGACGGGACAGGGGGCCGAACACTGAAGCTTTCTTT
v_call: TRBV6-5; j_call: TRBJ1-5; d_call: -; clone_size: -; cdr3_aa: CASSSGTYQPQHF; cdr3_nt: TGTGCCAGCAGCTCCGGGACATACCAGCCCCAGCATTTT
v_call: TRBV13; j_call: TRBJ2-7; d_call: -; clone_size: -; cdr3_aa: CATTRAGGGQYF; cdr3_nt: TGTGCCACCACTCGGGCTGGGGGAGGTCAGTACTTC
v_call: TRBV4-2; j_call: TRBJ1-4; d_call: -; clone_size: -; cdr3_aa: CASSQERTANEKLFF; cdr3_nt: TGTGCCAGCAGCCAAGAACGGACAGCCAATGAAAAACTGTTTTTT
v_call: TRBV6-5; j_call: TRBJ2-1; d_call: TRBD2; clone_size: -; cdr3_aa: CASGAGDLSYNEQFF; cdr3_nt: TGTGCCAGCGGGGCGGGAGACCTCTCCTACAATGAGCAGTTCTTC
v_call: TRBV4-1; j_call: TRBJ1-4; d_call: TRBD1; clone_size: few; cdr3_aa: CASSQGQGGEKLFF; cdr3_nt: TGCGCCAGCAGCCAGGGACAGGGTGGGGAAAAACTGTTTTTT
v_call: TRBV19; j_call: TRBJ2-5; d_call: TRBD2; clone_size: -; cdr3_aa: CASSISGTSGETQYF; cdr3_nt: TGTGCCAGTAGTATAAGTGGGACTAGTGGGGAGACCCAGTACTTC
v_call: TRBV5-6; j_call: TRBJ2-4; d_call: -; clone_size: -; cdr3_aa: CASSLGGYIQYF; cdr3_nt: TGTGCCAGCAGCTTAGGAGGTTACATTCAGTACTTC
v_call: TRBV21-1; j_call: TRBJ2-3; d_call: -; clone_size: once; cdr3_aa: CASSNGCAGLAKPSTQYF; cdr3_nt: TGTGCCAGCAGCAATGGGTGTGCGGGACTAGCGAAACCTAGTACGCAGTATTTT
v_call: TRBV11-2; j_call: TRBJ2-3; d_call: TRBD2; clone_size: few; cdr3_aa: CASSQTSGGPGYTQYF; cdr3_nt: TGTGCCAGCAGCCAAACTAGCGGGGGTCCCGGGTATACGCAGTATTTT
v_call: TRBV27; j_call: TRBJ1-2; d_call: -; clone_size: -; cdr3_aa: CASRPQGHYGYTF; cdr3_nt: TGTGCCAGTAGACCTCAGGGTCACTATGGCTACACCTTC
v_call: TRBV21-1; j_call: TRBJ1-1; d_call: -; clone_size: -; cdr3_aa: CASNKGLLEAFF; cdr3_nt: TGTGCCAGCAACAAGGGGCTTTTAGAAGCTTTCTTT
v_call: TRBV11-2; j_call: TRBJ2-7; d_call: -; clone_size: -; cdr3_aa: CASSLSTGSYEQYF; cdr3_nt: TGTGCCAGCAGCTTATCGACCGGGAGCTACGAGCAGTACTTC
v_call: TRBV5-4; j_call: TRBJ1-2; d_call: TRBD1; clone_size: -; cdr3_aa: CASTNNRDRVCTF; cdr3_nt: TGTGCCAGCACCAATAACCGGGACAGGGTGTGTACCTTC
v_call: TRBV19; j_call: TRBJ2-1; d_call: TRBD2; clone_size: -; cdr3_aa: CASSPGLAGAGNEQFF; cdr3_nt: TGTGCCAGTAGTCCGGGACTAGCGGGAGCGGGGAATGAGCAGTTCTTC
v_call: TRBV5-4; j_call: TRBJ1-6; d_call: -; clone_size: -; cdr3_aa: CASSSGHTNSPLHF; cdr3_nt: TGTGCCAGCAGCTCGGGACACACAAATTCACCCCTCCACTTT
v_call: TRBV10-3; j_call: TRBJ1-3; d_call: -; clone_size: -; cdr3_aa: CAISGGQGNTIYF; cdr3_nt: TGTGCCATCTCGGGGGGACAAGGAAACACCATATATTTT
v_call: TRBV6-1; j_call: TRBJ2-1; d_call: TRBD1; clone_size: -; cdr3_aa: CASSEWGTGAINNEQFF; cdr3_nt: TGTGCCAGCAGTGAATGGGGCACAGGGGCGATCAACAATGAGCAGTTCTTC
v_call: TRBV18; j_call: TRBJ2-5; d_call: -; clone_size: -; cdr3_aa: CASSRGIEETQYF; cdr3_nt: TGTGCCAGCTCACGAGGGATCGAAGAGACCCAGTACTTC
v_call: TRBV5-6; j_call: TRBJ2-5; d_call: TRBD2; clone_size: -; cdr3_aa: CASSEQGLAVRETQYF; cdr3_nt: TGTGCCAGCAGCGAGCAGGGACTAGCGGTCCGGGAGACCCAGTACTTC
v_call: TRBV19; j_call: TRBJ2-7; d_call: -; clone_size: -; cdr3_aa: CASSIVGGSYEQYF; cdr3_nt: TGTGCCAGTAGTATAGTAGGGGGCTCCTACGAGCAGTACTTC
v_call: TRBV6-5; j_call: TRBJ2-7; d_call: -; clone_size: few; cdr3_aa: CASSYSMARDYEQYF; cdr3_nt: TGTGCCAGCAGTTACTCGATGGCGCGGGACTACGAGCAGTACTTC
v_call: TRBV6-6; j_call: TRBJ2-5; d_call: -; clone_size: once; cdr3_aa: CASGMRDLETQYF; cdr3_nt: TGTGCCAGCGGGATGCGGGACCTAGAGACCCAGTACTTC
v_call: TRBV7-8; j_call: TRBJ2-1; d_call: TRBD2; clone_size: -; cdr3_aa: CASSVLLAGLQQFF; cdr3_nt: TGTGCCAGCAGCGTTCTCCTAGCGGGACTGCAGCAGTTCTTC
v_call: TRBV7-9; j_call: TRBJ1-6; d_call: TRBD1; clone_size: -; cdr3_aa: CASSEQGRNSPLHF; cdr3_nt: TGTGCCAGCAGTGAACAGGGGAGAAATTCACCCCTCCACTTT
v_call: TRBV19; j_call: TRBJ2-2; d_call: TRBD2; clone_size: -; cdr3_aa: CASSMKLAGAGELFF; cdr3_nt: TGTGCCAGTAGTATGAAACTAGCGGGGGCCGGGGAGCTGTTTTTT
v_call: TRBV10-3; j_call: TRBJ2-5; d_call: TRBD2; clone_size: once; cdr3_aa: CAIRTSVSQETQYF; cdr3_nt: TGTGCCATCAGGACTAGCGTCTCCCAAGAGACCCAGTACTTC
v_call: TRBV5-6; j_call: TRBJ2-7; d_call: -; clone_size: few; cdr3_aa: CASSLYLAYEQYF; cdr3_nt: TGTGCCAGCAGCTTGTACTTAGCCTACGAGCAGTACTTC
v_call: TRBV9; j_call: TRBJ2-1; d_call: TRBD2; clone_size: -; cdr3_aa: CASSVTSGVYNEQFF; cdr3_nt: TGTGCCAGCAGCGTAACTAGCGGGGTCTACAATGAGCAGTTCTTC
v_call: TRBV6-5; j_call: TRBJ2-2; d_call: -; clone_size: -; cdr3_aa: CASTRGHGELFF; cdr3_nt: TGTGCCAGCACGCGGGGGCACGGGGAGCTGTTTTTT
v_call: TRBV19; j_call: TRBJ2-7; d_call: -; clone_size: -; cdr3_aa: CASSIDRGYEQYF; cdr3_nt: TGTGCCAGTAGTATAGACAGGGGTTACGAGCAGTACTTC
v_call: TRBV13; j_call: TRBJ2-5; d_call: -; clone_size: -; cdr3_aa: CASSRGTAETQYF; cdr3_nt: TGTGCCAGCAGCAGGGGGACGGCGGAGACCCAGTACTTC
v_call: TRBV6-5; j_call: TRBJ1-2; d_call: -; clone_size: -; cdr3_aa: CASRGTAPYGYTF; cdr3_nt: TGTGCCAGCAGAGGAACAGCACCCTATGGCTACACCTTC
v_call: TRBV6-1; j_call: TRBJ2-1; d_call: TRBD2; clone_size: -; cdr3_aa: CASSGLAGGSYNEQFF; cdr3_nt: TGTGCCAGCAGTGGACTAGCGGGGGGCTCCTACAATGAGCAGTTCTTC
v_call: TRBV7-9; j_call: TRBJ1-3; d_call: -; clone_size: -; cdr3_aa: CASSLVVATSGNTIYF; cdr3_nt: TGTGCCAGCAGCTTAGTGGTCGCTACCTCTGGAAACACCATATATTTT
v_call: TRBV30; j_call: TRBJ1-1; d_call: TRBD1; clone_size: -; cdr3_aa: CAWSPDRGASRTAFF; cdr3_nt: TGTGCCTGGAGTCCAGACAGGGGGGCTTCCCGTACGGCTTTCTTT
v_call: TRBV2; j_call: TRBJ2-7; d_call: TRBD1; clone_size: -; cdr3_aa: CASTLGQGINEQYF; cdr3_nt: TGTGCCAGCACCCTGGGACAGGGCATCAACGAGCAGTACTTC
v_call: TRBV5-1; j_call: TRBJ1-2; d_call: -; clone_size: -; cdr3_aa: CASSHPGSPAQGYTF; cdr3_nt: TGCGCCAGCAGCCACCCCGGGAGCCCCGCTCAGGGCTACACCTTC
v_call: TRBV7-8; j_call: TRBJ1-2; d_call: TRBD1; clone_size: -; cdr3_aa: CASSPDRGGYGYTF; cdr3_nt: TGTGCCAGCAGCCCCGACAGGGGAGGCTATGGCTACACCTTC
v_call: TRBV30; j_call: TRBJ2-7; d_call: TRBD2; clone_size: once; cdr3_aa: CASKAGREQYF; cdr3_nt: TGTGCCTCGAAAGCGGGGAGAGAGCAGTACTTC
v_call: TRBV7-8; j_call: TRBJ1-1; d_call: -; clone_size: -; cdr3_aa: CASSTLGRGEAFF; cdr3_nt: TGTGCCAGCAGCACGCTTGGGAGAGGAGAAGCTTTCTTT
v_call: TRBV2; j_call: TRBJ1-2; d_call: TRBD1; clone_size: -; cdr3_aa: CASSESDRGPLGGYTF; cdr3_nt: TGTGCCAGCAGTGAGTCAGACAGGGGGCCGTTAGGGGGCTACACCTTC
v_call: TRBV11-2; j_call: TRBJ1-5; d_call: -; clone_size: -; cdr3_aa: CASSLDGYQPQHF; cdr3_nt: TGTGCCAGCAGCTTAGACGGTTATCAGCCCCAGCATTTT
v_call: TRBV30; j_call: TRBJ1-5; d_call: -; clone_size: -; cdr3_aa: CAWSESLRSQPQHF; cdr3_nt: TGTGCCTGGAGTGAGAGCCTCCGGTCGCAGCCCCAGCATTTT
v_call: TRBV5-1; j_call: TRBJ2-7; d_call: TRBD2; clone_size: -; cdr3_aa: CASSREGFGQYF; cdr3_nt: TGCGCCAGCAGCCGGGAGGGATTTGGGCAGTACTTC
v_call: TRBV27; j_call: TRBJ2-7; d_call: -; clone_size: -; cdr3_aa: CASSLFAGANYEQYF; cdr3_nt: TGTGCCAGCAGTTTATTTGCGGGGGCCAACTACGAGCAGTACTTC
v_call: TRBV6-5; j_call: TRBJ2-7; d_call: TRBD2; clone_size: -; cdr3_aa: CASSQGLGDYEQYF; cdr3_nt: TGTGCCAGCAGTCAGGGACTAGGGGATTACGAGCAGTACTTC
v_call: TRBV18; j_call: TRBJ1-4; d_call: TRBD1; clone_size: -; cdr3_aa: CASSSQGTVNEKLFF; cdr3_nt: TGTGCCAGCTCATCTCAAGGGACAGTTAATGAAAAACTGTTTTTT